What follows is one T cell receptor (beta chain) and its context. These data are taken from a study of blood T cells in healthy people across ages. Then a second PCR, running roughly 7 to 12 cycles, was carried out with a sample-barcoded 5' primer and a J-beta primer mix. Every cDNA molecule bore a tag from a template-switch adaptor containing 12 random nucleotides. TCRdb re-called the 5' RACE reads with MiXCR, one entry per CDR3 protein. This sample has approximately 780,000 distinct CDR3 sequences, with roughly 25% found just once. The CDR3 runs 14 residues. V was shortened by 4 bases and J by 8 bases, with 16 bases between the two germline ends. Germline CDR1 SGHRS, CDR2 YFSETQ. The same data also contributed to another study, on T cells of mothers and their children. This second study notes: The extracted RNA was employed in its entirety for cDNA synthesis, at around 1.4 ug per 15 ul. In related and unrelated pairs alike, thymic selection shapes TCR recombination output, with inherited differences minor. Related mother and child pairs showed slightly greater overlap (not significant) than unrelated pairs did.

This chain uses TRBV5-1 with TRBJ2-4; weak D call: TRBD2 (6 bases). Sequenced sample: blood. This receptor was taken from a boy between 10 and 17 years old in good health. The CDR3: CASSPGESGDIQYF. For the CDR3, the DNA is TGCGCCAGCAGCCCGGGGGAGTCCGGGGACATTCAGTACTTC.